These 26 T cell receptor beta chains share one sample of origin, sequenced in a study of T cells in localized non-small cell lung cancer. Assay: immunoSEQ multiplex PCR; the TCRdb copy retains only in-frame clones and omits some. In the table there are 1,200 to 1,500 clones, over 20% of which are singletons. The sequencing used normal lung tissue next to the tumor, collected before any cancer treatment. The receptors stem from a male donor at least 60 years old with stage II squamous cell lung carcinoma.

The chain is built from TRBV6-4 and TRBJ2-1; the D gene is possibly TRBD2 (6 bases). The germline V gene encodes CDR1 MRHNA and CDR2 SNTAGT. V lost 5 bases and J 12 bases, leaving 11 bases between the germline ends. This CDR3 comprises 11 residues. The CDR3 sequence: CASSYGGGQFF. The CDR3 nucleotides read TGTGCCAGCAGTTACGGGGGAGGGCAGTTCTTC.

CDR3 sequence reads: CASKKETTNTGELFF. The CDR3 region has the DNA TGTGCCAGTAAAAAAGAGACTACCAACACCGGGGAGCTGTTTTTT. The genes are TRBV19 and TRBJ2-2; perhaps TRBD2 as D (5 bases). V gave up 7 bases and J gave up 2 bases, with 14 bases separating them. CDR1 is LNHDA and CDR2 is SQIVND in the germline V gene (reference sequence). The CDR3 runs 15 residues.

J is TRBJ2-1 and V is TRBV9, with TRBD1 identical over 7 bases. The trim removed 4 bases at V and 4 bases at J, leaving 14 bases unmatched. Germline V gene data show CDR1 as SGDLS and CDR2 as YYNGEE. The CDR3 loop spans 17 amino acids. The CDR3 loop reads CASSPSGEGAGYNEQFF. The CDR3 region has the DNA TGTGCCAGCAGCCCCAGTGGTGAGGGGGCTGGGTACAATGAGCAGTTCTTC.

In its sample, this clone is medium-sized. The genes are TRBV11-3 and TRBJ1-2, with D maybe TRBD1 (6 bases). The CDR3 consists of 18 residues. V was clipped by 5 bases and J by 0 bases, with 22 bases between them. Germline loops: CDR1 SGHNT, CDR2 YENEEA. The chain's CDR3 is CASSPGGRGADANYGYTF. DNA for the CDR3: TGTGCCAGCAGCCCCGGCGGCAGGGGAGCTGATGCTAACTATGGCTACACCTTC.

The CDR3: CASSQERDHEQFF. CDR3 DNA sequence: TGCGCCAGCAGCCAAGAAAGGGACCATGAGCAGTTCTTC. The gene calls are TRBV1 and TRBJ2-1. TRBV1 is described as a pseudogene. The CDR3 consists of 13 residues.

This clone was seen a handful of times. V is TRBV9 and J is TRBJ2-7; D is unclear. V was shortened by 4 bases and J by 0 bases, with 17 bases between the two germline ends. The germline CDR1 and CDR2 sequences are SGDLS and YYNGEE. The CDR3 is 16 residues long. The CDR3 sequence: CASSRSGSQSSYEQYF. In DNA, the CDR3 is TGTGCCAGCAGCCGGTCGGGCAGCCAGTCCTCCTACGAGCAGTACTTC.

This clone was observed a few times. The CDR3: CASSGGINQPQHF. CDR3 coding DNA: TGTGCCAGCAGCGGAGGAATTAATCAGCCCCAGCATTTT. The V call is TRBV9, the J call TRBJ1-5; D not resolved. This CDR3 is built from 13 residues. Trimming left V 3 bases short and J 4 bases short, with 8 bases between. In germline, CDR1 is SGDLS, CDR2 YYNGEE. The entire variable domain, with the rest obtained from reference TRBV9 and TRBJ1-5, is as follows: DSGVTQTPKHLITATGQRVTLRCSPRSGDLSVYWYQQSLDQGLQFLIQYYNGEERAKGNILERFSAQQFPDLHSELNLSSLELGDSALYFCASSGGINQPQHFGDGTRLSIL.

This clone was seen only a few times. The chain recombines TRBV6-8 with TRBJ2-7; 10 nucleotides align to TRBD2. The CDR3 spans 21 residues. With V trimmed by 3 bases and J by 1 base, 21 bases remained unmatched. The germline V gene has CDR1 MNHGY and CDR2 SAAAGT. In DNA, the CDR3 is TGTGCCAGCAGTTATGGTGTTGGTTCTTCTAGCGGGAGTGAAGGGTCCTACGAGCAGTACTTC. Protein product: CASSYGVGSSSGSEGSYEQYF.

The chain is built from TRBV14 and TRBJ1-2; no definite D call. In germline, CDR1 is SGHDN, CDR2 FVKESK. The CDR3 is made up of 15 amino acids. V was pared by 0 bases and J by 4 bases, with 12 bases between. CDR3 DNA: TGTGCCAGCAGCCAAGATGGAGGGAGTACCTATGGCTACACCTTC. This encodes CASSQDGGSTYGYTF. The whole variable domain, remainder taken from reference TRBV14 and TRBJ1-2, is EAGVTQFPSHSVIEKGQTVTLRCDPISGHDNLYWYRRVMGKEIKFLLHFVKESKQDESGMPNNRFLAERTGGTYSTLKVQPAELEDSGVYFCASSQDGGSTYGYTFGSGTRLTVV.

In its sample, this clone was seen a few times. The rearrangement links TRBV28 to TRBJ1-2, with D perhaps TRBD1 (6 bases). CDR3 length: 13 residues. Germline-derived CDR1 and CDR2 are MDHEN and SYDVKM. The V and J ends lost 3 bases and 4 bases respectively, with 9 bases between them. This chain's CDR3 is CASSFNRAYGYTF. DNA of the CDR3: TGTGCCAGCAGTTTCAACAGGGCCTATGGCTACACCTTC.

The J gene is TRBJ2-7, the V gene TRBV19; TRBD2 agrees at 11 bases. The germline CDR1 and CDR2 sequences are LNHDA and SQIVND (reference sequence). With V trimmed by 3 bases and J by 0 bases, 1 base remained unmatched. This CDR3 is built from 15 residues. CDR3 nucleotide sequence: TGTGCCAGTAGTATTACTAGCGGGAGCTCCTACGAGCAGTACTTC. Amino acids: CASSITSGSSYEQYF.

This clone was seen more than once but under ten times. CDR3 nucleotide sequence: TGTGCCAGCAGCCCGGGGACAGGGTTCGGAAACACCATATATTTT. This encodes CASSPGTGFGNTIYF. V and J are TRBV14 and TRBJ1-3, with 9 bases identical to TRBD1. This CDR3 is built from 15 residues. Germline trimming cut 4 bases from V and 4 bases from J; bases unmatched to any gene: 5. Germline CDR1 reads SGHDN; CDR2 reads FVKESK.

This clone ranks as large. V gene TRBV11-3 combines with J gene TRBJ2-5, with D perhaps matching TRBD1 (6 bases). Trimming stripped 4 bases from V and 5 bases from J, with 23 bases between. Germline CDR1 SGHNT, CDR2 YENEEA. The length of the CDR3 is 17 residues. This CDR3 reads CASSSLGSGHLGETQYF. The CDR3 DNA reads as TGTGCCAGCAGCTCTCTAGGATCGGGACATCTAGGGGAGACCCAGTACTTC. The whole variable domain, filled in from reference TRBV11-3 and TRBJ2-5, reads EAGVVQSPRYKIIEKKQPVAFWCNPISGHNTLYWYLQNLGQGPELLIRYENEEAVDDSQLPKDRFSAERLKGVDSTLKIQPAELGDSAVYLCASSSLGSGHLGETQYFGPGTRLLVL.

The chain carries TRBV6-8 and TRBJ2-7, with D tentatively TRBD1 (6 bases). The CDR3 length is 12 residues. Deletions cut 4 bases from V and 8 bases from J, with 12 bases between. The germline CDR1 and CDR2 sequences are MNHGY and SAAAGT. The CDR3 reads CASSSTGMKQYF. As DNA, the CDR3 is TGTGCCAGCAGTTCGACAGGTATGAAGCAGTACTTC.

This clone was detected a few times. CDR3 bases: TGTGCCAGCAGTTACTCTTTTACTAGCTCACAAGAGACCCAGTACTTC. It specifies CASSYSFTSSQETQYF. The V call is TRBV6-7, the J call TRBJ2-5; D is possibly TRBD2 (6 bases). TRBV6-7 is treated as an ORF (open reading frame) with a function not yet certain. Trimming cost V 0 bases and J 2 bases, with 13 bases left between them. This CDR3 is 16 amino acids long.

A few counts support this clone. The gene calls are TRBV30 and TRBJ1-3; D perhaps matches TRBD1 (6 bases). The CDR3 spans 14 residues. The V gene's germline CDR1 is GTSNPN and CDR2 SVGIG (reference sequence). V shed 4 bases and J shed 8 bases, with 18 bases lying between them. CDR3 DNA: TGTGCCTGGAACCTACGGGGGGGCAGGGACACCATATATTTT. Its translation: CAWNLRGGRDTIYF.

The chain joins TRBV5-1 to TRBJ2-1; the match to TRBD1 covers 7 bases. The germline V gene encodes CDR1 SGHRS and CDR2 YFSETQ. V was clipped by 2 bases and J by 0 bases; unmatched bases: 2. This CDR3 contains 15 residues. CDR3 coding DNA: TGCGCCAGCAGCTTACAGGGGCCCTCCTACAATGAGCAGTTCTTC. Translating it yields CASSLQGPSYNEQFF.

This clone showed up just a few times. The rearrangement joins TRBV11-3 to TRBJ2-1; D unclear. The CDR3 has 14 residues. Deletions cut 1 base from V and 4 bases from J, with 8 bases between. The germline V gene encodes CDR1 SGHNT and CDR2 YENEEA. This CDR3 is CASSLGTEYNEQFF. The CDR3 nucleotides read TGTGCCAGCAGCTTAGGGACCGAATACAATGAGCAGTTCTTC.

This chain uses TRBV9 with TRBJ2-3, with 9 bases matching TRBD2. The CDR3 has 14 amino acids. Germline lookup yields CDR1 SGDLS and CDR2 YYNGEE. V was pared by 5 bases and J by 5 bases, with 6 bases of the junction left unmatched. CDR3 nucleotide sequence: TGTGCCAGCAGTCCGGGACTAGCAAGAGATACGCAGTATTTT. Residues: CASSPGLARDTQYF.

V usage is TRBV6-8 and J usage is TRBJ1-2; D call uncertain. In germline, CDR1 is MNHGY, CDR2 SAAAGT. The CDR3 has 15 amino acids. V lost 6 bases and J lost 6, with 20 bases in between. CDR3 in DNA: TGTGCCAGCAGCTCCCCTATGCCAGGCTCGGATGGCTACACCTTC. Protein product: CASSSPMPGSDGYTF.

This clone was counted only a few times. This chain connects TRBV6-8 to TRBJ2-2, with TRBD1 matching 9 bases. The CDR3 spans 13 residues. J was trimmed by 7 bases and V by 7 bases; bases with no gene match: 4. The germline CDR1 and CDR2 sequences are MNHGY and SAAAGT. The CDR3 reads CASMGQGIGELFF. CDR3 bases: TGTGCCAGCATGGGACAGGGAATCGGGGAGCTGTTTTTT.

This clone was recorded a few times. V gene TRBV10-2 combines with J gene TRBJ2-7; D might be TRBD1 or TRBD2, each matching 6 bases. Per germline, CDR1 WSHSY and CDR2 SAAADI. The CDR3 loop spans 13 amino acids. Trimming left V 10 bases short and J 2 bases short, with 15 bases between. The CDR3 is CANKRGLTYEQYF. The CDR3 coding sequence is TGCGCCAACAAACGGGGGCTCACCTACGAGCAGTACTTC.

The chain recombines TRBV9 with TRBJ2-7; D tentatively reads TRBD1 or TRBD2 (5 bases each). CDR3 length: 14 amino acids. Trimming cost V 5 bases and J 2 bases, with 14 bases left between them. Per germline, CDR1 SGDLS and CDR2 YYNGEE. Here the CDR3 DNA reads TGTGCCAGCAGTATTGGGACCGCCGCCTACGAGCAGTACTTC. Amino acid sequence: CASSIGTAAYEQYF.

The chain has TRBV19 and TRBJ2-2, with D possibly being TRBD2 (5 bases). This CDR3 comprises 14 residues. The V gene's germline CDR1 is LNHDA and CDR2 SQIVND (reference sequence). V was clipped by 3 bases and J by 3 bases, with 8 bases between them. CDR3 in amino acids: CASSIRADTGELFF. CDR3 DNA: TGTGCCAGTAGTATCCGAGCGGACACCGGGGAGCTGTTTTTT.

The genes are TRBV11-3 and TRBJ1-4, with D tentatively TRBD1 (5 bases). Trimming pared 1 base from V and 3 bases from J, leaving 15 bases between. The germline CDR1 and CDR2 sequences are SGHNT and YENEEA. The CDR3 is 17 residues long. CDR3 residues: CASSLGYAGGSNEKLFF. Here the CDR3 DNA reads TGTGCCAGCAGCTTAGGCTATGCCGGGGGATCTAATGAAAAACTGTTTTTT.

The chain carries TRBV22-1 and TRBJ2-7; the table names TRBD1, a call not compared with the DNA. TRBV22-1 is shown as a pseudogene. The CDR3 consists of 15 residues. The CDR3 region is CASRGSDGSRGEQYF. CDR3 DNA: TGTGCCAGCAGGGGTTCGGACGGCTCTCGGGGCGAGCAGTACTTC.